The sequence of this T cell receptor (beta chain) was determined in a study of blood T cells in healthy people across ages. The use of a sample-barcoded 5' primer and a J-beta primer mix characterized a second PCR of roughly 7 to 11 cycles. Each CDR3 protein gets one entry after TCRdb re-called the 5' RACE reads with MiXCR. The sample lists about 800,000 distinct CDR3 sequences, around 25% seen once, with under 4.5% in the top ten. From germline, CDR1 is SGHTA and CDR2 FQGNSA. The CDR3 is 14 residues long. V lost 5 bases, J lost 4 bases, and 4 bases stayed unmatched. This clonotype showed up just a few times. This same sample was also taken into another study, of T cells of mothers and their children.

The sequenced material came from blood. This chain joins TRBV7-2 and TRBJ2-3; TRBD1 aligns across 9 bases. The source is a boy under 18 in good health. CDR3 nucleotide sequence: TGTGCCAGCAGCCCTTGGACAGGGGCAGATACGCAGTATTTT. Translated, it gives CASSPWTGADTQYF.